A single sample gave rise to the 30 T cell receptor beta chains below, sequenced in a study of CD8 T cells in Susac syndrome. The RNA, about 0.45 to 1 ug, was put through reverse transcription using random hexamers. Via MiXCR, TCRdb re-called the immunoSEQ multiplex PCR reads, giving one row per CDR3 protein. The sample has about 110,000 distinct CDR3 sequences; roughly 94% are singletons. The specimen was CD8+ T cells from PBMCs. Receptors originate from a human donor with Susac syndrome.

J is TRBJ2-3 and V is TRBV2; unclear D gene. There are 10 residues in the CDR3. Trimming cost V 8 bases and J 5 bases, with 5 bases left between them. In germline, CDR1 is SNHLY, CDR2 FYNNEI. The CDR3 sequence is CASHVDTQYF. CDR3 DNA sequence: TGTGCCAGCCACGTAGATACGCAGTATTTT.

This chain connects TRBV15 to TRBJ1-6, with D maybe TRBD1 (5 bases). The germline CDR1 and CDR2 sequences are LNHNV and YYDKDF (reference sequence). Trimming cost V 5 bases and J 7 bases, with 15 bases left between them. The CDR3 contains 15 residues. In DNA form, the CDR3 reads TGTGCCACCAGCCTAGACAGATCTAGAAATTCACCCCTCCACTTT. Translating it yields CATSLDRSRNSPLHF.

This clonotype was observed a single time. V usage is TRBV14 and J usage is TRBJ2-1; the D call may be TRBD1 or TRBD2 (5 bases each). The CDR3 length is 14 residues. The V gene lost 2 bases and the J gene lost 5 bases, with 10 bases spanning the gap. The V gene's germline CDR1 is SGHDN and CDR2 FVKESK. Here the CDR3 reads CASSQRGPDNEQFF. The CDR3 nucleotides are TGTGCCAGCAGCCAAAGGGGACCCGACAATGAGCAGTTCTTC. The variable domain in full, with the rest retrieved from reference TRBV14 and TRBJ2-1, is EAGVTQFPSHSVIEKGQTVTLRCDPISGHDNLYWYRRVMGKEIKFLLHFVKESKQDESGMPNNRFLAERTGGTYSTLKVQPAELEDSGVYFCASSQRGPDNEQFFGPGTRLTVL.

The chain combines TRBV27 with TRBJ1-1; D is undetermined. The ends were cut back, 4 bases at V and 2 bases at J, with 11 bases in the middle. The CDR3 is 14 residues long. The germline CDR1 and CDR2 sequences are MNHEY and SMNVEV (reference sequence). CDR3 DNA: TGTGCCAGCAGTTACGAGCCCCGAAACACTGAAGCTTTCTTT. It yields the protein CASSYEPRNTEAFF.

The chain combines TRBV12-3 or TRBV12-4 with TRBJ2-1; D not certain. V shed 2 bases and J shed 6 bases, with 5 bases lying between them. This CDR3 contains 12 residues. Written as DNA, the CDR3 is TGTGCCAGCAGTTTATCTCCCAATGAGCAGTTCTTC. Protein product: CASSLSPNEQFF.

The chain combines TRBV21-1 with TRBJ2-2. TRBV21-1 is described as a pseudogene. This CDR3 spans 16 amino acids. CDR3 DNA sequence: TGTGCCAGCAGCGCCCGACAAGCCTCGAACACCGGGGAGCTGTTTTTT. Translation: CASSARQASNTGELFF.

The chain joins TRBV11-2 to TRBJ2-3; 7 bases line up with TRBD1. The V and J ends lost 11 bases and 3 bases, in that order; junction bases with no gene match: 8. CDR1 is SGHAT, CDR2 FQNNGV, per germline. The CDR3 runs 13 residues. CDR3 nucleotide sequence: TGTGCCTCAGACAGGGAAGGGACAGATACGCAGTATTTT. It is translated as CASDREGTDTQYF.

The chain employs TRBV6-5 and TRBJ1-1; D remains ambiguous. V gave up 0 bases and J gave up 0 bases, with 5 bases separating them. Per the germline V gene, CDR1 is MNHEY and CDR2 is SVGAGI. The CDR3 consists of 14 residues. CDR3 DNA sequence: TGTGCCAGCAGTTACTCAGACATGAACACTGAAGCTTTCTTT. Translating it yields CASSYSDMNTEAFF.

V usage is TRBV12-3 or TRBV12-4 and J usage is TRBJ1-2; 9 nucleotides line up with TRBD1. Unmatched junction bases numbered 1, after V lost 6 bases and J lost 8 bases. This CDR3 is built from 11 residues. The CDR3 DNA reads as TGTGCCAGCAGCACAGGGGGCGGCTACACCTTC. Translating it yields CASSTGGGYTF.

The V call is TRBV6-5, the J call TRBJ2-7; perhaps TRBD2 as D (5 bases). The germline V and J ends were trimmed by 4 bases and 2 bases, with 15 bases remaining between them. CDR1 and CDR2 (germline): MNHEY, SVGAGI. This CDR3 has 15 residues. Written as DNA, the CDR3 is TGTGCCAGCAGTTCCCGGGATTCCCAACCCTACGAGCAGTACTTC. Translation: CASSSRDSQPYEQYF.

The CDR3 DNA reads TGCAGTGCTAGCCAGAATGGGGGCCAGTACGATGAAAAACTGTTTTTT. This gives the protein CSASQNGGQYDEKLFF. The J gene is TRBJ1-4, the V gene TRBV20-1; tentative D call: TRBD1 (6 bases). The germline V gene encodes CDR1 DFQATT and CDR2 SNEGSKA (reference sequence). The ends were cut back, 3 bases at V and 6 bases at J, with 20 bases in the middle. There are 16 residues in the CDR3.

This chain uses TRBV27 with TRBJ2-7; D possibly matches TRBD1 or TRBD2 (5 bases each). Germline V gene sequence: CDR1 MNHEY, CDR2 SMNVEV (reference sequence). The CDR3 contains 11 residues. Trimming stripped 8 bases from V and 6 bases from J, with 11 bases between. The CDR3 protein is CASGVGPEQYF. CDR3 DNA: TGTGCCAGCGGCGTGGGACCCGAGCAGTACTTC.

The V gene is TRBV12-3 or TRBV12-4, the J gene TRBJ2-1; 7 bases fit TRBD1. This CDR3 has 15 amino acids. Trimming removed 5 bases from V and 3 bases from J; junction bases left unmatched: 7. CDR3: CASSAEQGIYNEQFF. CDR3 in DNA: TGTGCCAGCAGTGCGGAACAGGGGATCTACAATGAGCAGTTCTTC.

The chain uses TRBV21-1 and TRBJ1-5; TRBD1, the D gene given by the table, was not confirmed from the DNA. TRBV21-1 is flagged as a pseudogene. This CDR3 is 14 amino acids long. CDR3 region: CATSLRDLNQPQHF. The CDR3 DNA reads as TGTGCCACCTCACTCCGGGACCTCAATCAGCCCCAGCATTTT.

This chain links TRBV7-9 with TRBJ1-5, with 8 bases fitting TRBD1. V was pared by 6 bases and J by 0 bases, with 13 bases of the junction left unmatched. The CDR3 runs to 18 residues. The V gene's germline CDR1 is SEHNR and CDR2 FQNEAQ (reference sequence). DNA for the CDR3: TGTGCCAGCAGTCCTATTCCGGGACAGGAAAATAGCAATCAGCCCCAGCATTTT. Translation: CASSPIPGQENSNQPQHF.

The CDR3 DNA reads as TGTGCCAGCAGCGTAGGGGGACGGGGGGTTGATACGCAGTATTTT. This sequence encodes CASSVGGRGVDTQYF. V usage is TRBV9 and J usage is TRBJ2-3, with TRBD2 identical over 7 bases. Germline V CDR1 and CDR2: SGDLS, YYNGEE. With 0 bases clipped from V and 6 bases from J, the junction kept 7 bases outside the gene matches. The CDR3 extends over 15 amino acids.

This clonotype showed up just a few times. CDR3 residues: CASSLAGGGEQFF. The CDR3 nucleotides read TGTGCCAGCTCCCTAGCGGGGGGGGGTGAGCAGTTCTTC. The chain couples TRBV6-2 or TRBV6-3 to TRBJ2-1, with 12 bases identical to TRBD2. This CDR3 contains 13 residues. Germline lookup yields CDR1 MNHEY and CDR2 SVGEGT. Trimming removed 8 bases from V and 9 bases from J; junction bases left unmatched: 5.

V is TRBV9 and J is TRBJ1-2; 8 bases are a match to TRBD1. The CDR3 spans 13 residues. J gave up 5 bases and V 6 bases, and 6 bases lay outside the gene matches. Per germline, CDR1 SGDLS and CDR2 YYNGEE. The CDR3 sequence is CASTPGGSYGYTF. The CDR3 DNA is TGTGCCAGCACTCCAGGGGGCAGTTATGGCTACACCTTC.

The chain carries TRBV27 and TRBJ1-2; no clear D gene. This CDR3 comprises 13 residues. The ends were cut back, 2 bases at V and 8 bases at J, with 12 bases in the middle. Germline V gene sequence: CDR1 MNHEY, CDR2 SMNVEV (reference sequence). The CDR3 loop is CASSLDQEGGYTF. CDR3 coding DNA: TGTGCCAGCAGTTTAGACCAGGAGGGCGGCTACACCTTC.

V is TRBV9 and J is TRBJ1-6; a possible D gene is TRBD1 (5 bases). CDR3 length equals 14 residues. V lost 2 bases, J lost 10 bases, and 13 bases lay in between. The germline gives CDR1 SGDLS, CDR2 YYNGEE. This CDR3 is CASSVAEGNSPLHF. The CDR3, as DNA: TGTGCCAGCAGCGTGGCCGAGGGGAACTCACCCCTCCACTTT.

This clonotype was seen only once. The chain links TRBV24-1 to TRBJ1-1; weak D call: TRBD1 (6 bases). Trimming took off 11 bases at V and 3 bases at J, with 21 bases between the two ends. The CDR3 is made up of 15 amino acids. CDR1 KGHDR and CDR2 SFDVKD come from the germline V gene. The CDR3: CAMALPFGQHTEAFF. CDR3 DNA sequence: TGTGCCATGGCCTTACCGTTCGGACAGCACACTGAAGCTTTCTTT.

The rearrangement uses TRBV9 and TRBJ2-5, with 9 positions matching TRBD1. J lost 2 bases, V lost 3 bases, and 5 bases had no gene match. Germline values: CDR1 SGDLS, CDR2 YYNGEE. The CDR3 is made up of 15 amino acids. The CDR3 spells CASSERQGGQETQYF. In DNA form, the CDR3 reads TGTGCCAGCAGCGAGAGACAGGGGGGACAAGAGACCCAGTACTTC.

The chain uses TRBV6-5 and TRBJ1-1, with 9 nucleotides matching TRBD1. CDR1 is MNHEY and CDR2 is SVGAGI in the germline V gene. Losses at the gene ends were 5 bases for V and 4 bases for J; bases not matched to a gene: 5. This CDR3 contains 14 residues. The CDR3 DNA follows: TGTGCCAGCAGTAGGACAGGGGAAGCCACTGAAGCTTTCTTT. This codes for CASSRTGEATEAFF.

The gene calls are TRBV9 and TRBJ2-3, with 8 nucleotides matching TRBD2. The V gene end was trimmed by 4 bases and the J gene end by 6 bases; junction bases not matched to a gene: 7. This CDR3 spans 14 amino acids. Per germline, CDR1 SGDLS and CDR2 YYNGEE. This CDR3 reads CASSNGAGADTQYF. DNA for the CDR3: TGTGCCAGCAGCAACGGAGCGGGGGCCGATACGCAGTATTTT.

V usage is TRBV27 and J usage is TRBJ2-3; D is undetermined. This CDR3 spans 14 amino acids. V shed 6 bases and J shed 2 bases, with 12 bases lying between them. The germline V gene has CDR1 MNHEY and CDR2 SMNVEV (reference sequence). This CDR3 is CASSPSENTDTQYF. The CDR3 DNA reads TGTGCCAGCAGCCCATCTGAAAACACAGATACGCAGTATTTT.

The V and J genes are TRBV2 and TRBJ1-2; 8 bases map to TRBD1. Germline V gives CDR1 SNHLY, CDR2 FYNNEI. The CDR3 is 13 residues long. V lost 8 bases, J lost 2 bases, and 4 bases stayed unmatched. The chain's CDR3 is CASPGGSNYGYTF. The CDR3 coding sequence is TGTGCCAGCCCAGGGGGCTCAAACTATGGCTACACCTTC.

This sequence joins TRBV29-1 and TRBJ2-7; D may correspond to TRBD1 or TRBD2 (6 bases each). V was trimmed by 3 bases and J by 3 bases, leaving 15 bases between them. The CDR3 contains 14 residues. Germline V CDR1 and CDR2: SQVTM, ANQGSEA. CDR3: CSVDRGPPLYEQYF. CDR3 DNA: TGCAGCGTTGATCGGGGGCCCCCACTCTACGAGCAGTACTTC.

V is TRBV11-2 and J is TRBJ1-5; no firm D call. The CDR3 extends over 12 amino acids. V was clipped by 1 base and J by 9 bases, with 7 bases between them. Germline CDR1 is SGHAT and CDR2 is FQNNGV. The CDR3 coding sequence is TGTGCCAGCAGCTTAGGAGCGGGGCCCCAGCATTTT. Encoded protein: CASSLGAGPQHF.

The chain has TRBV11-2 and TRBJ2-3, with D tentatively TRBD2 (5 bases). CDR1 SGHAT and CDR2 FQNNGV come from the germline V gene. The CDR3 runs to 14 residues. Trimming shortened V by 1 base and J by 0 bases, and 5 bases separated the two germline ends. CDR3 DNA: TGTGCCAGCAGCTTAGCGGGAAGCACAGATACGCAGTATTTT. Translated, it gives CASSLAGSTDTQYF.

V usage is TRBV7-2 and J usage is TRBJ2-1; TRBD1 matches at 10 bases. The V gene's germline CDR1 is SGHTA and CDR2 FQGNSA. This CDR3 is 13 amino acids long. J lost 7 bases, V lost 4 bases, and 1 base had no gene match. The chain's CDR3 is CASSSGQGNEQFF. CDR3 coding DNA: TGTGCCAGCAGCTCGGGACAGGGGAATGAGCAGTTCTTC.